Detailed here is one T cell receptor (beta chain). This CDR3 spans 17 amino acids. V was clipped by 4 bases and J by 6 bases; unmatched bases: 8. Per the germline V gene, CDR1 is MGHDK and CDR2 is SYGVNS. The record originates from a study of tumor and adjacent non-tumor tissue in lung cancer. Study-level information: On average, productive TCRbeta reads reached 4 million to 4.5 million per sample.

No cell sorting was done before RNA was extracted from the tissue. Three rounds of nested PCR, following a modified ARM-PCR protocol, produced the TCRbeta library. TCRdb recomputed calls from the multiplex PCR reads with MiXCR, one row per CDR3 protein. The sample shows 200,000 to 250,000 distinct CDR3 sequences, around 71% of them seen only once. The chain recombines TRBV25-1 with TRBJ2-1; 14 bases are shared with TRBD2. This clonotype was obtained from a man aged 55 to 69 with non-small cell lung cancer. Sequencing used lung tumor tissue. The CDR3 sequence is CASSAHPTSGRGNEQFF. In nucleotides, the CDR3 is TGTGCCAGCAGTGCGCACCCGACTAGCGGGAGGGGCAATGAGCAGTTCTTC.